This TCR beta chain is drawn from a study of beta chain features in type 1 diabetes. General study findings and limits: Cells with high TCR expression could be over-represented by cDNA sequencing. Type 1 diabetes patients showed a moderate but significant shortening of TCRB CDR3s in all four CD4+ subsets. PCR may have favored shorter templates equally in patients and controls.

Investigators reverse transcribed all isolated RNA, so they sequenced expressed TCRB transcripts. Generated by immunoSEQ multiplex PCR, the TCRdb table keeps only in-frame clones and is missing some. The sample has nearly 700,000 clones; about an eighth are singletons. With respect to this clone: The antigen remains unidentified.

This clonotype was obtained from a man in his late teens or twenties with type 1 diabetes. The sample consisted of naive CD4+ T cells from blood.

The CDR3 DNA is TGTGCCAGCAGCATGACAGGTGGTAATGAAAAACTGTTTTTT. It yields the protein CASSMTGGNEKLFF. This chain connects TRBV5-4 to TRBJ1-4; TRBD1 might be the D (6 bases). V gave up 4 bases and J gave up 4 bases, with 11 bases separating them. Germline V gives CDR1 SGHNT, CDR2 YYREEE (reference sequence). This CDR3 is 14 amino acids long.